The 3 T cell receptor beta chains reported below all come from one sample, sequenced in a study of cytomegalovirus exposure and HLA in healthy donors. Some clones are missing from TCRdb's copy, which holds only in-frame ones; the method was immunoSEQ multiplex PCR. The sample contains about 250,000 clones, roughly 87% of which appear only once. The sample comprised PBMCs. The receptor set was obtained from a man aged 18 to 30 in good health and CMV-seropositive.

The chain carries TRBV5-1 and TRBJ2-1; possible D gene TRBD2, 6 bases. Trimming removed 0 bases from V and 4 bases from J, with 14 bases in between. Per germline, CDR1 SGHRS and CDR2 YFSETQ. This CDR3 is built from 16 residues. As DNA, the CDR3 is TGCGCCAGCAGCTTGGATGGGGTAGCGGATTACAATGAGCAGTTCTTC. Translating gives CASSLDGVADYNEQFF.

This rearrangement joins TRBV11-2 to TRBJ2-1; D is ambiguous. Trimming took 5 bases from V and 0 from J, leaving 11 bases between them. This CDR3 comprises 15 residues. Germline V gene data show CDR1 as SGHAT and CDR2 as FQNNGV. In nucleotides, the CDR3 is TGTGCCAGCAGCCCCGCGGCAGGCTCCTACAATGAGCAGTTCTTC. Amino acid sequence: CASSPAAGSYNEQFF.

The J gene is TRBJ2-7, the V gene TRBV30, with a possible D match to TRBD2 (6 bases). Trimming removed 4 bases at V and 7 bases at J, with 26 bases between. The CDR3 extends over 16 amino acids. The germline V gene has CDR1 GTSNPN and CDR2 SVGIG (reference sequence). The CDR3 nucleotides are TGTGCCTGGAATCGGGGCGGCGCCGGGGGAAGGAAGGAGCAGTACTTC. Its protein product is CAWNRGGAGGRKEQYF.